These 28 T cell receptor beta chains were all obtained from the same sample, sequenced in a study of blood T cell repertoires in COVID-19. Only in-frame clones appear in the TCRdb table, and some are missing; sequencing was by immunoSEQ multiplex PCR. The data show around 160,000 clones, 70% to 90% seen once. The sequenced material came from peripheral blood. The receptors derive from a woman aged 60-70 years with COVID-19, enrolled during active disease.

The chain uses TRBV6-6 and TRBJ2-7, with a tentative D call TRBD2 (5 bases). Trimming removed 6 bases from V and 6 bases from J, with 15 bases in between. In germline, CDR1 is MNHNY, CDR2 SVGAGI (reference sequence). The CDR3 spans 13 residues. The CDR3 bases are TGTGCCAGCAGACTAGGGCCTATCGGCGAGCAGTACTTC. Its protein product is CASRLGPIGEQYF.

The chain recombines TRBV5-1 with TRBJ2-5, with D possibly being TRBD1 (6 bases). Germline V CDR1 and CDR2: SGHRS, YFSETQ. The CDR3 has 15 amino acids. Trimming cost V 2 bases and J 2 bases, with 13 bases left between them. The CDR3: CASSFIGQKQETQYF. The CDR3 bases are TGCGCCAGCAGCTTTATCGGACAGAAGCAAGAGACCCAGTACTTC.

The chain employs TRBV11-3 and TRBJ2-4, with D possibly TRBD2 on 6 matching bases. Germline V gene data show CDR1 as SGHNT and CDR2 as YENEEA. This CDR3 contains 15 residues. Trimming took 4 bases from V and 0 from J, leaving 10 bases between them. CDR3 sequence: CASSSGLLAKNIQYF. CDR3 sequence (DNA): TGTGCCAGCAGCTCGGGACTCCTAGCCAAAAACATTCAGTACTTC.

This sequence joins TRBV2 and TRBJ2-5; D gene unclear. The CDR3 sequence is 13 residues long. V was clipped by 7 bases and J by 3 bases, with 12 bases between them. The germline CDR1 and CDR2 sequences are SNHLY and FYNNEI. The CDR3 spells CASKENPKETQYF. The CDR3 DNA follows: TGTGCCAGCAAAGAGAATCCCAAAGAGACCCAGTACTTC.

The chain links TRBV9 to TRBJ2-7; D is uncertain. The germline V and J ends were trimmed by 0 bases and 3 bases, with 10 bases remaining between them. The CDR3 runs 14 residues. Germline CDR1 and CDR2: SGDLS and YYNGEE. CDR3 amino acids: CASSVGPADYEQYF. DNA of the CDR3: TGTGCCAGCAGCGTAGGCCCGGCGGACTACGAGCAGTACTTC.

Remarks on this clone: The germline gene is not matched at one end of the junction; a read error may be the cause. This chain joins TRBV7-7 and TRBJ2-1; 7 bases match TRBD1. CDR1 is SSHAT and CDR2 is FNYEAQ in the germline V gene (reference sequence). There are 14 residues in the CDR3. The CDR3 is CASSSQTGLDEQFF. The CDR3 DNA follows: TGTGCTAGCAGCTCCCAGACAGGGCTGGATGAGCAGTTCTTC.

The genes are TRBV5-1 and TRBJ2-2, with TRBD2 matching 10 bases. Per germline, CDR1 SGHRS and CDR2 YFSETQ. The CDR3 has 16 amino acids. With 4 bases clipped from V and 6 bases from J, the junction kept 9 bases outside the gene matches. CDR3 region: CASSGGTSVEAGELFF. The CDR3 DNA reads TGCGCCAGCAGCGGCGGGACTAGCGTCGAGGCCGGGGAGCTGTTTTTT.

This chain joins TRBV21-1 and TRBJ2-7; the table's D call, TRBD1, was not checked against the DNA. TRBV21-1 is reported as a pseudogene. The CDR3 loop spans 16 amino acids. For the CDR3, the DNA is TGTGCCAGCAGCAAAGGGAGTACAGGGCCTTCCTACGAGCAGTACTTC. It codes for CASSKGSTGPSYEQYF.

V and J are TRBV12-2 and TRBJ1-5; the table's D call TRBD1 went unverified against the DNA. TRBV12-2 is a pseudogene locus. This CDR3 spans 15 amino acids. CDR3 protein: CASRPVTGGFQPQHF. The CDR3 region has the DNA TGTGCAAGTCGCCCTGTTACAGGGGGCTTTCAGCCCCAGCATTTT.

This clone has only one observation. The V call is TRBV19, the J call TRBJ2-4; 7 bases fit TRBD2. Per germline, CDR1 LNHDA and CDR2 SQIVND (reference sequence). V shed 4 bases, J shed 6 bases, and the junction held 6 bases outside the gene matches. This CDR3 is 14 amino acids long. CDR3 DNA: TGTGCCAGTAGTAAGGGCAGGGAGGGAAACATTCAGTACTTC. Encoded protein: CASSKGREGNIQYF. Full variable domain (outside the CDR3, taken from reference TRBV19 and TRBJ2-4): DGGITQSPKYLFRKEGQNVTLSCEQNLNHDAMYWYRQDPGQGLRLIYYSQIVNDFQKGDIAEGYSVSREKKESFPLTVTSAQKNPTAFYLCASSKGREGNIQYFGAGTRLSVL.

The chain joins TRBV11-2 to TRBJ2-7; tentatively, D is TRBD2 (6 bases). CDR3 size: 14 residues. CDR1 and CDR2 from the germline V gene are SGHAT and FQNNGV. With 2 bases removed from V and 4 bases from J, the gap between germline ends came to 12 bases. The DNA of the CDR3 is TGTGCCAGCAGCTTAATGGGGGGTTCGTACGAGCAGTACTTC. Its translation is CASSLMGGSYEQYF. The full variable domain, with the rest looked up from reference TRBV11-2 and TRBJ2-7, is EAGVAQSPRYKIIEKRQSVAFWCNPISGHATLYWYQQILGQGPKLLIQFQNNGVVDDSQLPKDRFSAERLKGVDSTLKIQPAKLEDSAVYLCASSLMGGSYEQYFGPGTRLTVT.

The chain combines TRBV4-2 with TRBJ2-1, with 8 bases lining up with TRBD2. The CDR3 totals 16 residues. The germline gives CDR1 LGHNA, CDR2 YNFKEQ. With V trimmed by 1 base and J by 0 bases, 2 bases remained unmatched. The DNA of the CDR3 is TGTGCCAGCAGCCAAGCCACTAGCGGCTCCTACAATGAGCAGTTCTTC. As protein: CASSQATSGSYNEQFF.

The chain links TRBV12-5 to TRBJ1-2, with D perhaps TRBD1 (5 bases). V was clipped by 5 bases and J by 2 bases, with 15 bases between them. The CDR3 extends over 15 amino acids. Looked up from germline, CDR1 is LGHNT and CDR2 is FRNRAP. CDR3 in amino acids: CASGRSAGLNYGYTF. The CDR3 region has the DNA TGTGCTAGTGGTCGGAGCGCGGGGCTCAACTATGGCTACACCTTC.

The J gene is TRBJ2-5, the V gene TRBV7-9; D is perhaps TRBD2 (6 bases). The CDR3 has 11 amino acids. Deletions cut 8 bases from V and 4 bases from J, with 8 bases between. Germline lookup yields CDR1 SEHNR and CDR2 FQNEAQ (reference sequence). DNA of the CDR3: TGTGCCAGCGAGGGAGGAGAGACCCAGTACTTC. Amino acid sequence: CASEGGETQYF. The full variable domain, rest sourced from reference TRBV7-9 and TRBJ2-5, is DTGVSQNPRHKITKRGQNVTFRCDPISEHNRLYWYRQTLGQGPEFLTYFQNEAQLEKSRLLSDRFSAERPKGSFSTLEIQRTEQGDSAMYLCASEGGETQYFGPGTRLLVL.

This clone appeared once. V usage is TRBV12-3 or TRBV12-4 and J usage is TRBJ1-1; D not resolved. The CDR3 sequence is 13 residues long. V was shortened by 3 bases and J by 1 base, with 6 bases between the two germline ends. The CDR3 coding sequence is TGTGCCAGCAGTTTCGGGGAGAACACTGAAGCTTTCTTT. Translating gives CASSFGENTEAFF.

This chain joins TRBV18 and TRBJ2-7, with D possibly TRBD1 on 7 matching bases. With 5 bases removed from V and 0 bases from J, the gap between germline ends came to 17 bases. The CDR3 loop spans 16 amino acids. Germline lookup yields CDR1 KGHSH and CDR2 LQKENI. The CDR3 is CASSSPPGGSSYEQYF. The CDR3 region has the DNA TGTGCCAGCTCATCCCCTCCAGGGGGGAGCTCCTACGAGCAGTACTTC.

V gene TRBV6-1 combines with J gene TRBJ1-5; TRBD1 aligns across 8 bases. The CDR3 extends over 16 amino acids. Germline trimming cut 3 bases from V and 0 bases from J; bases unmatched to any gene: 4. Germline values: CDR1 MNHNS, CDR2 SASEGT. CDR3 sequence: CASSENRGSSNQPQHF. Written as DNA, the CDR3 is TGTGCCAGCAGTGAGAACAGGGGGAGTAGCAATCAGCCCCAGCATTTT.

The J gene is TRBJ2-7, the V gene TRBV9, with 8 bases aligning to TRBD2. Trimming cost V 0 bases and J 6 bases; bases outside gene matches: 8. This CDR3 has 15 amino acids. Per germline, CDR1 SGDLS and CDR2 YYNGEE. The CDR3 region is CASSVDGSGAFEQYF. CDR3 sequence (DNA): TGTGCCAGCAGCGTAGACGGTAGCGGGGCATTCGAGCAGTACTTC.

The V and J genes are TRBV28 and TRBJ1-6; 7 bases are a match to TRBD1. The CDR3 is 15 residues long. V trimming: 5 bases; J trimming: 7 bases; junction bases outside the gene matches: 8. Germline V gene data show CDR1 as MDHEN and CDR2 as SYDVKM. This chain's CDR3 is CASSEEGAQNSPLHF. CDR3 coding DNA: TGTGCCAGCAGTGAGGAGGGGGCGCAAAATTCACCCCTCCACTTT.

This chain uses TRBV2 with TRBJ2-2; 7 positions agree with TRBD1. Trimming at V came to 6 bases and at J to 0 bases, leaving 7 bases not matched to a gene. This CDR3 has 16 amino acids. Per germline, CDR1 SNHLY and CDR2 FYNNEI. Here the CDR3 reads CASRTRDRSNTGELFF. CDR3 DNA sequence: TGTGCCAGCAGAACTCGGGACAGATCGAACACCGGGGAGCTGTTTTTT.

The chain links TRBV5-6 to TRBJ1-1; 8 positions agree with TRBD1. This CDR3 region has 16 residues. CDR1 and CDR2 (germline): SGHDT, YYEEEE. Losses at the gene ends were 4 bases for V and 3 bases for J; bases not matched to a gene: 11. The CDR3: CASSILISTGDTEAFF. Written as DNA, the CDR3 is TGTGCCAGCAGCATACTTATCTCGACAGGGGACACTGAAGCTTTCTTT.

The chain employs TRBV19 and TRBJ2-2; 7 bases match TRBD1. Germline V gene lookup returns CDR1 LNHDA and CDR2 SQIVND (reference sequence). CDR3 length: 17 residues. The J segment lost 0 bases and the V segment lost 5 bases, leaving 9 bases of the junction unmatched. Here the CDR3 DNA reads TGTGCCAGTAGTGTTTTTCTGACAGGGACGAACACCGGGGAGCTGTTTTTT. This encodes CASSVFLTGTNTGELFF. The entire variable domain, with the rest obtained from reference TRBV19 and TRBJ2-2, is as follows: DGGITQSPKYLFRKEGQNVTLSCEQNLNHDAMYWYRQDPGQGLRLIYYSQIVNDFQKGDIAEGYSVSREKKESFPLTVTSAQKNPTAFYLCASSVFLTGTNTGELFFGEGSRLTVL.

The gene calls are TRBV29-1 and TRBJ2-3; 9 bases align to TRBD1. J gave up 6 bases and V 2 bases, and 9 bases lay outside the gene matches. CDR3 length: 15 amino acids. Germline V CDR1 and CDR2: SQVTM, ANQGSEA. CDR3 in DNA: TGCAGCGTTGAATTGAGTCGGACAGGGGCCGATACGCAGTATTTT. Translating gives CSVELSRTGADTQYF.

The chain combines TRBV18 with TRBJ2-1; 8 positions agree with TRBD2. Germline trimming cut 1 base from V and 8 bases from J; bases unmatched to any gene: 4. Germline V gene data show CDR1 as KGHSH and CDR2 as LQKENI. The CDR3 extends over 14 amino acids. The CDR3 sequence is CASSPLQRGYEQFF. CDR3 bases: TGTGCCAGCTCACCACTCCAGCGGGGGTATGAGCAGTTCTTC. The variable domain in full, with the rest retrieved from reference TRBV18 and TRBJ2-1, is NAGVMQNPRHLVRRRGQEARLRCSPMKGHSHVYWYRQLPEEGLKFMVYLQKENIIDESGMPKERFSAEFPKEGPSILRIQQVVRGDSAAYFCASSPLQRGYEQFFGPGTRLTVL.

As DNA, the CDR3 is TGTGCCAGCTCACCAGGGGCAGGGCGGGAGCAGCCCCAGCATTTT. It is translated as CASSPGAGREQPQHF. The rearrangement joins TRBV18 to TRBJ1-5; the D gene is possibly TRBD1 (5 bases). V lost 2 bases and J 7 bases, leaving 15 bases between the germline ends. This CDR3 is 15 amino acids long. The germline V gene encodes CDR1 KGHSH and CDR2 LQKENI.

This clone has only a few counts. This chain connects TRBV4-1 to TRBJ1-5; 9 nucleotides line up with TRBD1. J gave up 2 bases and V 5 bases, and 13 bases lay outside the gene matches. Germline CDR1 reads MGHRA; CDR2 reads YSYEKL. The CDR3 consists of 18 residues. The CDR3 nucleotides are TGCGCCAGCAGCGGGGACAGGGTTCGGCGGGGAGGCAATCAGCCCCAGCATTTT. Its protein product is CASSGDRVRRGGNQPQHF.

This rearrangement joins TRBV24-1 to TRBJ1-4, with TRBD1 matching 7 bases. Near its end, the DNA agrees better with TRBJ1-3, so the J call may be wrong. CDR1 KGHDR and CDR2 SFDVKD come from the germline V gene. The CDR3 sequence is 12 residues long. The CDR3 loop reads CATSDSAGQIYF. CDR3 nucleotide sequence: TGTGCCACCAGTGATTCGGCGGGACAGATATATTTT.

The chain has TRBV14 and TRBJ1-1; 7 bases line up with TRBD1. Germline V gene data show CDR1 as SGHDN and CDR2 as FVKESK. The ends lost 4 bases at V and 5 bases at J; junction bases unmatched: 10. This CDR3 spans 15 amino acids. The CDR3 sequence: CASSPLTGRETEAFF. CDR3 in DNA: TGTGCCAGCAGCCCCCTGACAGGGAGAGAGACTGAAGCTTTCTTT.